These T cell receptor beta chains were read from a single sample in a study of T cells in Graves' hyperthyroidism and ophthalmopathy. TCRdb redid the calling of the multiplex PCR reads with MiXCR, one entry per CDR3 protein. The sample lists some 50,000 distinct CDR3 sequences, roughly 50% seen once, with 8% to 10% in the top ten. The sample taken for sequencing was blood. These receptors all come from a woman in her fifties or sixties with Graves' ophthalmopathy. Each CDR3 is given with its conserved first and last residue. The D gene is left open where the match is weak. Size tells how often a clone was seen (once, few, many) or the class of an expanded clone, and some rows leave it out.

cdr3_nt	cdr3_aa	d_call	clone_size	v_call	j_call
TGTGCCAGCAGCAGAACGGGACTAGCGGAAACAGATACGCAGTATTTT	CASSRTGLAETDTQYF	TRBD2	many	TRBV6-1	TRBJ2-3
TGTGCCAGCAGTCAACCTGACTACCCGGGGGAGCAGTACTTC	CASSQPDYPGEQYF	.	.	TRBV27	TRBJ2-7
TGCGCCAGCAGCCCCGAAGGGCCATACACCGGGGAGCTGTTTTTT	CASSPEGPYTGELFF	.	.	TRBV5-1	TRBJ2-2
TGTGCCAGCAGCTTAGCGGGGGCAAATGAAAAACTGTTTTTT	CASSLAGANEKLFF	.	.	TRBV7-2	TRBJ1-4
TGTGCCAGCAGCTCGCGGGCCACAGGAGGTGAATGGGGGATCTCCTACGAGCAGTACTTC	CASSSRATGGEWGISYEQYF	.	many	TRBV7-9	TRBJ2-7
TGTGCCAGCAAACTAGCCGGGGGCAAAGAGACCCAGTACTTC	CASKLAGGKETQYF	.	.	TRBV12-3/TRBV12-4	TRBJ2-5
TGTGCCAGCAGCTCGAGGGGCGAGAGGGCAGGGGAGCCGTTTTTT	CASSSRGERAGEPFF	.	once	TRBV7-9	TRBJ2-2
TGTGCCAGCGGCAGGGACAATCAGCCCCAGCATTTT	CASGRDNQPQHF	.	.	TRBV13	TRBJ1-5
TGCGCCAGCAGCCGGGGGTCGGACAGGGTCTATGGCTACACCTTC	CASSRGSDRVYGYTF	TRBD1	many	TRBV5-1	TRBJ1-2
TGTGCCAGCAGGGGGCACACCGCCTATGGCTACACCTTC	CASRGHTAYGYTF	.	many	TRBV6-5	TRBJ1-2
TGTGCCAGCCGCGGGGGAGGCTTCAATCAGCCCCAGCATTTT	CASRGGGFNQPQHF	.	many	TRBV6-2/TRBV6-3	TRBJ1-5
TGTGCCAGCAGTCGGACTAGCGGGGGACGGAGCTCCTACAATGAGCAGTTCTTC	CASSRTSGGRSSYNEQFF	TRBD2	.	TRBV12-3/TRBV12-4	TRBJ2-1
TGTGCCAGCGGGACGGGGTACGAGCAGTACTTC	CASGTGYEQYF	.	.	TRBV19	TRBJ2-7
TGTGCCAGCAGATTCGGACAGGGCCAGAACTATGGCTACACCTTC	CASRFGQGQNYGYTF	TRBD1	many	TRBV6-5	TRBJ1-2
TGTGCCAGCAGCTTAGTAGGGGACACTGAAGCTTTCTTT	CASSLVGDTEAFF	.	many	TRBV7-9	TRBJ1-1
TGTGCCAGCAGCTTGGTAACAGGGAGACTCTCCTACGAGCAGTACTTC	CASSLVTGRLSYEQYF	.	.	TRBV5-8	TRBJ2-7
TGCAGTGCCCGGACAGGGGGCTCCTACGAGCAGTACTTC	CSARTGGSYEQYF	TRBD1	once	TRBV20-1	TRBJ2-7
TGCGCCAGCAGCTTGGTCGGGACTGGCTTTCACACCGGGGAGCTGTTTTTT	CASSLVGTGFHTGELFF	.	many	TRBV5-1	TRBJ2-2
TGTACCAGCAGCTCAGGACAGGGCTACGAGCAGTACTTC	CTSSSGQGYEQYF	TRBD1	.	TRBV7-9	TRBJ2-7
TGTGCCAGCAGAAACCGGGACAGGCAAAATGAGCAGTTCTTC	CASRNRDRQNEQFF	TRBD1	few	TRBV6-2/TRBV6-3	TRBJ2-1
TGTGCCAGCAGTTTGTTAGGGGGCGAGCAGTACTTC	CASSLLGGEQYF	.	many	TRBV28	TRBJ2-7
TGTGCCAGCAGCTTGGTCAGGGGGAATCGGCCCCAGCATTTT	CASSLVRGNRPQHF	TRBD1	.	TRBV5-6	TRBJ1-5
TGCAGTGCTAGAGATCAGCGACAGGGAGGGAATTCACCCCTCCACTTT	CSARDQRQGGNSPLHF	TRBD1	.	TRBV20-1	TRBJ1-6
TGTGCCAGCAGTTTATACTACGGAGGACTAGCGGGAGAGACCCAGTACTTC	CASSLYYGGLAGETQYF	TRBD2	.	TRBV12-3/TRBV12-4	TRBJ2-5
TGCAGTGCTAGAGAGGGGGCAGGGGGCGACACTGAAGCTTTCTTT	CSAREGAGGDTEAFF	TRBD1	many	TRBV20-1	TRBJ1-1
TGTGCTAGTGGTTTGGTAAAGGGATCAAGGGTAAACACCATATATTTT	CASGLVKGSRVNTIYF	.	many	TRBV12-5	TRBJ1-3
TGTGCCAGCAGTGAGATGGGACAGGGGCTTCTTCTTTCCTACAATGAGCAGTTCTTC	CASSEMGQGLLLSYNEQFF	TRBD1	.	TRBV6-5	TRBJ2-1
TGCGCCAGCAGCTTTGCGGCTAGCGGGGGAGCAGATACGCAGTATTTT	CASSFAASGGADTQYF	TRBD2	many	TRBV5-1	TRBJ2-3
TGTGCCAGCAGCCCCGGGACTCGTGGGGAGACCCAGTACTTC	CASSPGTRGETQYF	.	many	TRBV14	TRBJ2-5
TGTGCCAGCAGTGGACAGGGGAAGAGACAAGGGGAGCTGTTTTTT	CASSGQGKRQGELFF	TRBD1	many	TRBV12-3/TRBV12-4	TRBJ2-2
TGTGCCAGCAGTGAAGGGGGGCTGGAGTATGGCTACACCTTC	CASSEGGLEYGYTF	.	.	TRBV2	TRBJ1-2
TGTGCCAGCAGCGTAGACGGCGGGGGGGCCTCAGATACGCAGTATTTT	CASSVDGGGASDTQYF	TRBD2	.	TRBV9	TRBJ2-3
TGCGCCAGCAGCTTGGGACAGGGTACAGGCGAGCAGTACTTC	CASSLGQGTGEQYF	TRBD1	.	TRBV5-1	TRBJ2-7
TGTGCCAGTGGGGGGGGAGCGGGGGAGCTGTTTTTT	CASGGGAGELFF	TRBD2	.	TRBV19	TRBJ2-2
TGTGCCAGCAGCTCCGGGGACAGGGCGTACAATGAGCAGTTCTTC	CASSSGDRAYNEQFF	TRBD1	.	TRBV5-6	TRBJ2-1
TGTGCCAGCAGTGCAATTTCTAGCGGGATTTCCTACGAGCAGTACTTC	CASSAISSGISYEQYF	TRBD2	.	TRBV28	TRBJ2-7
TGCTCCGGACTAGCCGGGCGGGAGACCCAGTACTTC	CSGLAGRETQYF	TRBD2	many	TRBV20-1	TRBJ2-5
TGTGCCATCAGTGAGGCGACAGGTTTCCATGAGCAGTTCTTC	CAISEATGFHEQFF	.	.	TRBV10-3	TRBJ2-1
TGTGCCAGCACCCGAGCGAGAACTCCCTCGGATGAGCAGTTCTTC	CASTRARTPSDEQFF	.	.	TRBV9	TRBJ2-1
TGTGCCAGCAGACCGTTAGCGGGGAATAAAGAGACCCAGTACTTC	CASRPLAGNKETQYF	TRBD2	many	TRBV28	TRBJ2-5
TGTGCCAGCAGCTTAGCCCCGGGACTAGCGGGAGGAGTCACAGATACGCAGTATTTT	CASSLAPGLAGGVTDTQYF	TRBD2	.	TRBV11-2	TRBJ2-3
TGTGCCAGCAGCGTAGATGGCGGTCGCAATCAGCCCCAGCATTTT	CASSVDGGRNQPQHF	.	many	TRBV9	TRBJ1-5
TGTGCCAGCAGCTTAACGCTAGCTACTTGGCGTGAGCAGTTCTTC	CASSLTLATWREQFF	.	.	TRBV13	TRBJ2-1
TGTGCCAGCAGCTTAGCGGAGGGCCCGAACACTGAAGCTTTCTTT	CASSLAEGPNTEAFF	.	many	TRBV7-2	TRBJ1-1
TGCACCAGCAGCCAGATGTCGGGGACTAATGAAAAACTGTTTTTT	CTSSQMSGTNEKLFF	.	.	TRBV5-1	TRBJ1-4
TGCGCCAGCGGACAGGGGGGAGTCTCTGGAAACACCATATATTTT	CASGQGGVSGNTIYF	TRBD1	.	TRBV5-1	TRBJ1-3
TGTGCCAGGCCGGGGGGGGGTGAAAAACTGTTTTTT	CARPGGGEKLFF	.	.	TRBV27	TRBJ1-4
TGTGCCAGCAGCCCAGATGGGGGGCCCTACAATGAGCAGTTCTTC	CASSPDGGPYNEQFF	.	.	TRBV7-3	TRBJ2-1
TGCAGCGCAACCGGGACAGCCTACGAGCAGTACTTC	CSATGTAYEQYF	TRBD1	.	TRBV29-1	TRBJ2-7
TGTGCCAGCAGCTTAACAGCTAGCACAGATACGCAGTATTTT	CASSLTASTDTQYF	.	many	TRBV7-3	TRBJ2-3
TGCAGTGCTAAGACAGGGTGGGAAACGGCTGAAGCTTTCTTT	CSAKTGWETAEAFF	TRBD1	.	TRBV20-1	TRBJ1-1
TGTGCCAGCAGCCCGGCCCCGGGACACATAGCCAAAAACATTCAGTACTTC	CASSPAPGHIAKNIQYF	.	many	TRBV7-8	TRBJ2-4
TGTGCCAGCAGCTTGAACCCGGGGAATCAGCCCCAGCATTTT	CASSLNPGNQPQHF	.	many	TRBV7-8	TRBJ1-5
TGTGCCAGCAGAAGCTCCAACGAGCAGTACTTC	CASRSSNEQYF	.	many	TRBV12-3/TRBV12-4	TRBJ2-7
TGTGCCAGCAGATCGACAGTTAACTATGGCTACACCTTC	CASRSTVNYGYTF	.	many	TRBV6-5	TRBJ1-2
TGTGCCAGCAGCCAGGAGGGAGGGTTCAATCAGCCCCAGCATTTT	CASSQEGGFNQPQHF	.	few	TRBV3-1	TRBJ1-5
TGTGCCACCGGGGGCGGTGACACGGAAGCTTTCTTT	CATGGGDTEAFF	.	.	TRBV6-5	TRBJ1-1